The entry below gives a single T cell receptor beta chain sequence along with its context. This sample was included in a study of blood T cell repertoires in COVID-19. CDR1 and CDR2 from the germline V gene are SGHDT and YYEEEE. Trimming took 3 bases from V and 0 from J; bases not matched to a gene: 6. This CDR3 spans 15 amino acids. Participants, roughly 18 to 89 years old, spanned more than 20 US areas. The assay was immunoSEQ multiplex PCR, and TCRdb's table has in-frame clones only and misses some. The sample lists over 150,000 clones, more than 80% occurring once. The TCR was taken from a man aged 35 to 55 who had recovered from COVID-19. Sequenced: PBMCs or T cells enriched from blood (not recorded which). The rearrangement links TRBV5-6 to TRBJ2-7; 7 bases agree with TRBD1. In DNA, the CDR3 is TGTGCCAGCAGCTCTCGACAGGGCCGCTCCTACGAGCAGTACTTC. Translating gives CASSSRQGRSYEQYF.